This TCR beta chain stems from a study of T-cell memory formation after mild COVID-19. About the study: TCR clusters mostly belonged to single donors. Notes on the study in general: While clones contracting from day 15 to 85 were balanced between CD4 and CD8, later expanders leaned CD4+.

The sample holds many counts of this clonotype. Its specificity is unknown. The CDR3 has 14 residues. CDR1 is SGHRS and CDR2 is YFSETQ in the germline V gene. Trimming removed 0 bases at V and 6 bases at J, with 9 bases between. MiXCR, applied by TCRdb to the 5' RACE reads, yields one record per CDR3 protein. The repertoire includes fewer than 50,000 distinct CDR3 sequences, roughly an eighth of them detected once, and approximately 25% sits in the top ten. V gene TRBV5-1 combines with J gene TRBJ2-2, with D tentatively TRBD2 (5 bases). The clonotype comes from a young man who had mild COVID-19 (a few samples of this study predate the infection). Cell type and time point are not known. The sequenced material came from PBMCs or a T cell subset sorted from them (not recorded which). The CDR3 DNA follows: TGCGCCAGCAGCTTGGTACTAGATCCCGGGGAGCTGTTTTTT. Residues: CASSLVLDPGELFF. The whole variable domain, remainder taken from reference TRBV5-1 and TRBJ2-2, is KAGVTQTPRYLIKTRGQQVTLSCSPISGHRSVSWYQQTPGQGLQFLFEYFSETQRNKGNFPGRFSGRQFSNSRSEMNVSTLELGDSALYLCASSLVLDPGELFFGEGSRLTVL.